Following are 31 T cell receptor beta chains from one sample sequenced in a study of blood T cell repertoires in COVID-19. This table comes from immunoSEQ multiplex PCR, and its TCRdb copy is limited to in-frame clones, with some not included. The sample shows around 270,000 clones, more than 85% of them seen only once. Sequenced input: peripheral blood. All receptors derive from an older woman with COVID-19, enrolled during active disease.

The J gene is TRBJ1-3, the V gene TRBV29-1; D gene ambiguous. Germline V CDR1 and CDR2: SQVTM, ANQGSEA. This CDR3 is built from 13 residues. Trimming pared 5 bases from V and 3 bases from J, leaving 11 bases between. The CDR3 DNA sequence: TGCAGCGTTTCTCTAGAAGTTGGAAACACCATATATTTT. Translating it yields CSVSLEVGNTIYF. Using reference TRBV29-1 and TRBJ1-3 for the parts outside the CDR3, the full variable domain is SAVISQKPSRDICQRGTSLTIQCQVDSQVTMMFWYRQQPGQSLTLIATANQGSEATYESGFVIDKFPISRPNLTFSTLTVSNMSPEDSSIYLCSVSLEVGNTIYFGEGSWLTVV.

The CDR3 region has the DNA TGTGCCAGCGGACTAGCGCCTCTCTACGAGCAGTACTTC. Amino acid sequence: CASGLAPLYEQYF. The chain is built from TRBV11-2 and TRBJ2-7; 9 bases line up with TRBD2. Germline lookup yields CDR1 SGHAT and CDR2 FQNNGV. Unmatched junction bases numbered 5, after V lost 8 bases and J lost 3 bases. The CDR3 sequence is 13 residues long.

This rearrangement joins TRBV7-3 to TRBJ2-1; 7 bases map to TRBD2. The CDR3 length is 13 residues. V lost 4 bases, J lost 10 bases, and 7 bases stayed unmatched. CDR1 SGHTA and CDR2 FQGTGA come from the germline V gene. The CDR3 DNA reads TGTGCCAGCAGCTGGACTAGTACAGGCGAGCAGTTCTTC. Its protein product is CASSWTSTGEQFF.

The rearrangement uses TRBV3-1 (or the pseudogene TRBV3-2) and TRBJ2-1, with D maybe TRBD1 (5 bases). The CDR3 consists of 14 residues. Between the trimmed V and J ends, which lost 4 bases and 9 bases, there was a span of 16 bases. Germline V gene data show CDR1 as LGHDT and CDR2 as YNNKEL (reference sequence). The CDR3, as DNA: TGTGCCAGCAGCCGGTCCTCGGGCAGGGCTGAGCAGTTCTTC. It yields the protein CASSRSSGRAEQFF.

The chain uses TRBV5-1 and TRBJ2-1; a weak D match, TRBD2 (5 bases). Trimming removed 2 bases from V and 13 bases from J, with 13 bases in between. There are 12 residues in the CDR3. Germline values: CDR1 SGHRS, CDR2 YFSETQ. The DNA of the CDR3 is TGCGCCAGCAGCTTAGGCAGGACTCAACAGTTCTTC. This codes for CASSLGRTQQFF. Together with reference TRBV5-1 and TRBJ2-1, the CDR3 gives the full variable domain: KAGVTQTPRYLIKTRGQQVTLSCSPISGHRSVSWYQQTPGQGLQFLFEYFSETQRNKGNFPGRFSGRQFSNSRSEMNVSTLELGDSALYLCASSLGRTQQFFGPGTRLTVL.

The chain has TRBV19 and TRBJ1-4, with 10 bases aligning to TRBD1. CDR1 is LNHDA and CDR2 is SQIVND in the germline V gene (reference sequence). The J segment lost 3 bases and the V segment lost 8 bases, leaving 15 bases of the junction unmatched. This CDR3 comprises 18 residues. Here the CDR3 reads CASSDRGRIIFPNEKLFF. CDR3 coding DNA: TGTGCCAGTTCAGACAGGGGGCGAATTATTTTTCCTAATGAAAAACTGTTTTTT.

This chain uses TRBV19 with TRBJ1-2, with 7 bases that match TRBD1. The CDR3 runs to 13 residues. Germline values: CDR1 LNHDA, CDR2 SQIVND (reference sequence). The junction had 5 bases not matched to a gene; V was cut back by 8 bases and J by 2 bases. In DNA, the CDR3 is TGTGCCAGTGAGGGACAGATCAACTATGGCTACACCTTC. Protein sequence: CASEGQINYGYTF. The full variable domain, with the rest looked up from reference TRBV19 and TRBJ1-2, is DGGITQSPKYLFRKEGQNVTLSCEQNLNHDAMYWYRQDPGQGLRLIYYSQIVNDFQKGDIAEGYSVSREKKESFPLTVTSAQKNPTAFYLCASEGQINYGYTFGSGTRLTVV.

This chain links TRBV5-1 with TRBJ2-1, with 12 bases fitting TRBD2. The CDR3 consists of 16 residues. Germline values: CDR1 SGHRS, CDR2 YFSETQ. Unmatched junction bases numbered 3, after V lost 3 bases and J lost 2 bases. The CDR3 loop reads CASSSTSGSPYNEQFF. In DNA form, the CDR3 reads TGCGCCAGCAGCTCGACTAGCGGGAGTCCCTACAATGAGCAGTTCTTC.

V gene TRBV5-4 combines with J gene TRBJ2-5; 7 nucleotides match TRBD2. This CDR3 is 13 amino acids long. The trim removed 4 bases at V and 2 bases at J, leaving 2 bases unmatched. From germline, CDR1 is SGHNT and CDR2 YYREEE (reference sequence). The CDR3 bases are TGTGCCAGCAGCCAGGGACTACAAGAGACCCAGTACTTC. Its translation: CASSQGLQETQYF.

V gene TRBV6-5 combines with J gene TRBJ2-7; 11 bases line up with TRBD2. The CDR3 is 14 amino acids. Germline CDR1 is MNHEY and CDR2 is SVGAGI. V shed 7 bases and J 1 base; nucleotides not matched to a gene: 3. The CDR3 nucleotides are TGTGCCAGCAACCGACTAGCGGGATCCTACGAGCAGTACTTC. Its translation: CASNRLAGSYEQYF.

The CDR3 region is CASSLAGRVGSPLHF. The CDR3 DNA reads TGTGCCAGCAGCTTGGCCGGCAGGGTGGGTTCACCCCTCCACTTT. The chain recombines TRBV5-6 with TRBJ1-6; D perhaps matches TRBD1 (5 bases). Trimming cost V 0 bases and J 9 bases, with 13 bases left between them. CDR1 and CDR2 from the germline V gene are SGHDT and YYEEEE. The CDR3 length is 15 residues.

The chain links TRBV5-1 to TRBJ2-3; 11 nucleotides line up with TRBD2. The CDR3 sequence is 16 residues long. After removal of 4 bases from V and 4 bases from J, the junction contained 8 bases not matched to a gene. Germline CDR1 is SGHRS and CDR2 is YFSETQ. CDR3 loop: CASSPRGSGRADTQYF. As DNA, the CDR3 is TGCGCCAGCAGCCCCCGGGGTAGCGGGAGGGCAGATACGCAGTATTTT.

The CDR3 bases are TGTGCCAGCAGTCGCGGGGGCTATGAGCAGTTCTTC. This sequence encodes CASSRGGYEQFF. The rearrangement uses TRBV3-1 (or the pseudogene TRBV3-2) and TRBJ2-1; TRBD2 might be the D (7 bases). Trimming removed 6 bases at V and 8 bases at J, with 11 bases between. The V gene's germline CDR1 is LGHDT and CDR2 YNNKEL (reference sequence). CDR3 length equals 12 residues.

This chain links TRBV5-1 with TRBJ2-1, with 12 bases matching TRBD2. CDR1 SGHRS and CDR2 YFSETQ come from the germline V gene. This CDR3 comprises 16 residues. J gave up 9 bases and V 0 bases, and 7 bases lay outside the gene matches. In DNA form, the CDR3 reads TGCGCCAGCAGCTTGGGCGGACTAGCGGGATTTAGTGAGCAGTTCTTC. This encodes CASSLGGLAGFSEQFF. Filled out from reference TRBV5-1 and TRBJ2-1, the complete variable domain reads KAGVTQTPRYLIKTRGQQVTLSCSPISGHRSVSWYQQTPGQGLQFLFEYFSETQRNKGNFPGRFSGRQFSNSRSEMNVSTLELGDSALYLCASSLGGLAGFSEQFFGPGTRLTVL.

This chain joins TRBV5-1 and TRBJ2-6; D possibly corresponds to TRBD1 (5 bases). CDR3 size: 15 residues. Germline loops: CDR1 SGHRS, CDR2 YFSETQ. V lost 4 bases to trimming and J lost 5 bases, with 13 bases between them. The CDR3 region is CASSPRTSRANVLTF. The DNA for the CDR3 is TGCGCCAGCAGCCCGAGGACATCTCGGGCCAACGTCCTGACTTTC.

V and J are TRBV11-3 and TRBJ2-3; TRBD2 might be the D (6 bases). Trimming took off 1 base at V and 4 bases at J, with 12 bases between the two ends. Germline lookup yields CDR1 SGHNT and CDR2 YENEEA. The CDR3 is 15 amino acids. The CDR3 reads CASSLVAGSSDTQYF. As DNA, the CDR3 is TGTGCCAGCAGCTTAGTGGCGGGAAGTTCAGATACGCAGTATTTT.

This chain joins TRBV30 and TRBJ1-5; D remains ambiguous. CDR1 and CDR2 from the germline V gene are GTSNPN and SVGIG (reference sequence). The CDR3 extends over 16 amino acids. V was cut by 1 base and J by 9 bases, with 22 bases left in between. CDR3 region: CAWSGAAGSGGGPQHF. CDR3 nucleotides: TGTGCCTGGAGTGGGGCTGCCGGGAGTGGCGGTGGGCCCCAGCATTTT.

The rearrangement uses TRBV6-5 and TRBJ2-7, with D possibly being TRBD2 (6 bases). The CDR3 has 14 amino acids. Trimming removed 2 bases at V and 2 bases at J, with 10 bases between. The germline V gene has CDR1 MNHEY and CDR2 SVGAGI. The CDR3 loop reads CASSYRESTYEQYF. In DNA, the CDR3 is TGTGCCAGCAGTTACCGGGAGTCGACCTACGAGCAGTACTTC.

The chain is built from TRBV28 and TRBJ1-2, with D maybe TRBD1 (5 bases). Germline values: CDR1 MDHEN, CDR2 SYDVKM. The germline V and J ends were trimmed by 6 bases and 6 bases, with 17 bases remaining between them. CDR3 length: 14 residues. The chain's CDR3 is CASSLLGGGNGYTF. CDR3 in DNA: TGTGCCAGCAGCCTTCTCGGGGGTGGAAATGGCTACACCTTC.

A single count supports this clone. The V gene is TRBV5-4, the J gene TRBJ2-1; 12 bases are a match to TRBD1. The trim removed 0 bases at V and 9 bases at J, leaving 7 bases unmatched. The CDR3 has 16 residues. Germline CDR1 reads SGHNT; CDR2 reads YYREEE (reference sequence). CDR3 in amino acids: CASSLDGDRGHGEQFF. The CDR3 nucleotides are TGTGCCAGCAGCTTGGATGGGGACAGGGGGCACGGTGAGCAGTTCTTC. Filled out from reference TRBV5-4 and TRBJ2-1, the complete variable domain reads ETGVTQSPTHLIKTRGQQVTLRCSSQSGHNTVSWYQQALGQGPQFIFQYYREEENGRGNFPPRFSGLQFPNYSSELNVNALELDDSALYLCASSLDGDRGHGEQFFGPGTRLTVL.

The chain links TRBV6-2 or TRBV6-3 to TRBJ2-7; D call uncertain. The CDR3 loop spans 11 amino acids. Germline V gives CDR1 MNHEY, CDR2 SVGEGT. Trimming shortened V by 3 bases and J by 5 bases, and 5 bases separated the two germline ends. In DNA form, the CDR3 reads TGTGCCAGCAGTTATCGAGACGAGCAGTACTTC. Encoded protein: CASSYRDEQYF.

The rearrangement joins TRBV6-2 or TRBV6-3 to TRBJ2-1; D uncertain. There are 12 residues in the CDR3. Germline V lookup: CDR1 MNHEY, CDR2 SVGEGT. Trimming took 5 bases from V and 12 from J, leaving 14 bases between them. The CDR3 sequence is CASSPLRFGQFF. CDR3 coding DNA: TGTGCCAGCAGTCCCCTGAGGTTTGGGCAGTTCTTC.

The gene calls are TRBV9 and TRBJ2-7, with 7 bases aligning to TRBD2. Per germline, CDR1 SGDLS and CDR2 YYNGEE. V gave up 0 bases and J gave up 6 bases; unmatched junction bases: 9. The CDR3 covers 15 residues. CDR3 residues: CASSVEGRLASEQYF. The CDR3 DNA reads as TGTGCCAGCAGCGTAGAGGGGAGACTAGCATCCGAGCAGTACTTC. Based on the CDR3 plus reference TRBV9 and TRBJ2-7, the full variable domain is DSGVTQTPKHLITATGQRVTLRCSPRSGDLSVYWYQQSLDQGLQFLIQYYNGEERAKGNILERFSAQQFPDLHSELNLSSLELGDSALYFCASSVEGRLASEQYFGPGTRLTVT.

V usage is TRBV4-2 and J usage is TRBJ1-1; D is uncertain. The CDR3 length is 15 residues. CDR1 is LGHNA and CDR2 is YNFKEQ in the germline V gene. V was shortened by 6 bases and J by 3 bases, with 17 bases between the two germline ends. The CDR3 spells CASRSNPGTDTEAFF. CDR3 coding DNA: TGTGCCAGCAGAAGTAATCCAGGAACTGACACTGAAGCTTTCTTT.

The gene calls are TRBV12-1 and TRBJ1-2; the table's D call, TRBD1, was not checked against the DNA. TRBV12-1 is reported as a pseudogene. This CDR3 region has 15 residues. The CDR3 coding sequence is TGTGCCAGCAGCTGCAGCGGACAGTCCCCTAATGGCTACACCTTC. Amino acids: CASSCSGQSPNGYTF.

The chain employs TRBV6-5 and TRBJ1-2; unclear D gene. The CDR3 extends over 15 amino acids. Germline V lookup: CDR1 MNHEY, CDR2 SVGAGI. V was cut by 2 bases and J by 5 bases, with 15 bases left in between. CDR3 bases: TGTGCCAGCAGTTACCCCTCCCAGGCCCCATATGGCTACACCTTC. This encodes CASSYPSQAPYGYTF.

The chain couples TRBV19 to TRBJ1-1; 12 nucleotides match TRBD1. Germline-derived CDR1 and CDR2 are LNHDA and SQIVND (reference sequence). This CDR3 comprises 17 residues. Losses at the gene ends were 6 bases for V and 0 bases for J; bases not matched to a gene: 8. CDR3 amino acids: CASRTGTGGMLNTEAFF. As DNA, the CDR3 is TGTGCCAGTAGGACAGGGACAGGGGGCATGCTGAACACTGAAGCTTTCTTT.

The V gene is TRBV10-1, the J gene TRBJ2-1, with 13 bases aligning to TRBD2. The CDR3 sequence is 16 residues long. Germline-derived CDR1 and CDR2 are WNHNN and SYGVQD (reference sequence). J was trimmed by 10 bases and V by 0 bases; bases with no gene match: 6. The CDR3 here is CASSESRGLAGREQFF. The CDR3, as DNA: TGCGCCAGCAGTGAGTCGAGGGGACTAGCGGGACGGGAGCAGTTCTTC.

In its sample, this clone was seen once. This chain links TRBV2 with TRBJ1-4; maybe TRBD1 (5 bases). Germline V gene data show CDR1 as SNHLY and CDR2 as FYNNEI. V dropped 4 bases and J dropped 8 bases, with 17 bases sitting between them. The length of the CDR3 is 15 residues. CDR3 in amino acids: CASSVYVLRAEKLFF. DNA of the CDR3: TGTGCCAGCAGTGTCTATGTCCTCAGGGCAGAAAAACTGTTTTTT.

This chain uses TRBV5-1 with TRBJ2-5; 9 nucleotides align to TRBD2. The CDR3 covers 17 residues. Trimming took 2 bases from V and 5 from J; bases not matched to a gene: 13. Germline CDR1 reads SGHRS; CDR2 reads YFSETQ. In DNA, the CDR3 is TGCGCCAGCAGCTTATCCCGGGGTAGCGGGAGTTCCGAGACCCAGTACTTC. Its translation: CASSLSRGSGSSETQYF. Together with reference TRBV5-1 and TRBJ2-5, the CDR3 gives the full variable domain: KAGVTQTPRYLIKTRGQQVTLSCSPISGHRSVSWYQQTPGQGLQFLFEYFSETQRNKGNFPGRFSGRQFSNSRSEMNVSTLELGDSALYLCASSLSRGSGSSETQYFGPGTRLLVL.

V is TRBV7-9 and J is TRBJ2-6, with a tentative D call TRBD2 (5 bases). Trimming removed 7 bases at V and 4 bases at J, with 14 bases between. In germline, CDR1 is SEHNR, CDR2 FQNEAQ (reference sequence). CDR3 length: 15 residues. CDR3 DNA sequence: TGTGCCAGCACCTCTAGGGCGGGCGGGGCCAACGTCCTGACTTTC. This codes for CASTSRAGGANVLTF.